The clone carrying this T cell receptor (beta chain) appeared many times. Each CDR3 protein gets one entry after TCRdb re-called the RACE reads with MiXCR. The data show around 42,000 distinct CDR3 sequences, 8.5% to 10% seen once. Time point of the sample: patch test 2, 6 weeks after DPC sensitization. Treatment in this sample: therapeutic diphenylcyclopropenone sensitization with weekly scalp DPC. The template was total RNA from unfractionated whole blood. This sample was included in a study of human T cells and chemical hapten exposure. The specimen was whole blood, collected in connection with sensitization to the hapten diphenylcyclopropenone (DPC). This receptor was identified in a woman in her 30s with alopecia areata. Some clones in this sample may be carry-over from other donors' samples.

CDR3 in amino acids: CASRRMGELFF. In nucleotides, the CDR3 is TGTGCCAGCAGGCGCATGGGGGAGCTGTTTTTT. This chain connects TRBV12-3 or TRBV12-4 to TRBJ2-2; D ambiguous. This CDR3 is 11 amino acids long. The V end lost 6 bases, the J end lost 8 bases, and 7 bases lay between the germline ends.